Listed below are T cell receptor beta chains from one sample, sequenced in a study of T cells after yellow fever vaccination. One entry per CDR3 protein results from TCRdb running MiXCR on the 5' RACE reads. This sample yields some 670,000 distinct CDR3 sequences, of which 12% are seen a single time; about 16% belongs to the top ten. The specimen was PBMCs, collected on the day of the yellow fever booster vaccination. The source of these receptors is a man aged 25-45 years who received the YFV17D yellow fever vaccine. CDR3s include the opening cysteine and the closing phenylalanine or tryptophan. Each record gives: V gene, D gene, J gene, clone size, CDR3 protein, CDR3 DNA. The D gene is left open where the match is weak. Some rows have no size entry. The others give once, few or many, or a class for an expanded clone.

>TRBV4-1|NA|TRBJ2-6|NA
CASSQDLLARESSGANVLTF
TGCGCCAGCAGCCAAGATCTTCTAGCCCGAGAATCCTCTGGGGCCAACGTCCTGACTTTC
>TRBV30|TRBD2|TRBJ2-3|few
CAWSRGLAGEADTQYF
TGTGCCTGGAGTAGGGGACTAGCGGGAGAGGCAGATACGCAGTATTTT
>TRBV7-6|NA|TRBJ2-5|few
CASSLFGSSIQETQYF
TGTGCCAGCAGCTTGTTCGGTTCCAGTATCCAAGAGACCCAGTACTTC
>TRBV6-1|NA|TRBJ2-3|NA
CASRKSGASTDTQYF
TGTGCCAGCAGGAAGTCAGGTGCTAGCACAGATACGCAGTATTTT
>TRBV18|TRBD2|TRBJ2-6|few
CASSQRGASGANVLTF
TGTGCCAGCTCACAGCGGGGGGCTTCTGGGGCCAACGTCCTGACTTTC
>TRBV6-1|TRBD1|TRBJ2-6|NA
CASLQGGGVGSGANVLTF
TGTGCCAGTTTACAGGGGGGAGGAGTAGGCTCTGGGGCCAACGTCCTGACTTTC
>TRBV5-5|NA|TRBJ1-1|few
CASSWAQVMNTEAFF
TGTGCCAGCAGCTGGGCACAGGTCATGAACACTGAAGCTTTCTTT
>TRBV7-2|TRBD2|TRBJ2-7|few
CASSLAAGVGFVEQYF
TGTGCCAGCAGCTTAGCTGCGGGAGTGGGATTTGTCGAGCAGTACTTC
>TRBV7-9|NA|TRBJ2-1|NA
CASSGETLTNEQFF
TGTGCCAGCAGTGGGGAGACCCTCACCAATGAGCAGTTCTTC
>TRBV9|NA|TRBJ2-4|few
CASSVEPGVAKNIQYF
TGTGCCAGCAGCGTAGAGCCGGGAGTGGCCAAAAACATTCAGTACTTC
>TRBV5-1|NA|TRBJ2-6|NA
CASSLIKPGANVLTF
TGCGCCAGCAGCTTGATAAAACCTGGGGCCAACGTCCTGACTTTC
>TRBV6-2/TRBV6-3|TRBD2|TRBJ2-1|NA
CASRTGLAGGRNEQFF
TGTGCCAGCAGGACGGGTCTAGCGGGAGGGAGAAATGAGCAGTTCTTC
>TRBV20-1|NA|TRBJ2-2|few
CSATGTLGTGELFF
TGCAGTGCAACCGGGACACTGGGCACCGGGGAGCTGTTTTTT
>TRBV24-1|NA|TRBJ2-2|NA
CATSDPQGGRDTGELFF
TGTGCCACCAGTGATCCGCAAGGGGGGAGGGACACCGGGGAGCTGTTTTTT
>TRBV19|TRBD2|TRBJ2-7|few
CASSGSGRIYEQYF
TGTGCCAGTAGTGGTAGCGGGAGAATCTACGAGCAGTACTTC
>TRBV12-3/TRBV12-4|TRBD2|TRBJ2-5|many
CASSSGIGETQYF
TGTGCCAGCAGTAGCGGGATTGGAGAGACCCAGTACTTC
>TRBV5-1|NA|TRBJ2-1|many
CASSLALYNEQFF
TGCGCCAGCAGCTTGGCCCTTTACAATGAGCAGTTCTTC
>TRBV5-1|NA|TRBJ2-2|NA
CASTELESNTGELFF
TGCGCCAGCACCGAACTGGAATCGAACACCGGGGAGCTGTTTTTT
>TRBV20-1|NA|TRBJ2-7|NA
CSASRSNERYEQYF
TGCAGTGCTAGTAGGAGCAATGAACGCTACGAGCAGTACTTC
>TRBV6-5|TRBD2|TRBJ2-7|NA
CASSWTSGFTYEQYF
TGTGCCAGCAGTTGGACTAGCGGGTTCACCTACGAGCAGTACTTC
>TRBV13|NA|TRBJ2-1|many
CASSLGRLIGEQFF
TGTGCCAGCAGCTTAGGACGTTTAATAGGGGAGCAGTTCTTC
>TRBV11-2|TRBD2|TRBJ2-3|many
CASSLPITSGRGTDTQYF
TGTGCCAGCAGCTTACCCATTACTAGCGGGAGGGGTACAGATACGCAGTATTTT
>TRBV20-1|TRBD2|TRBJ2-7|NA
CSARLMGGEQYF
TGCAGTGCTAGACTGATGGGGGGGGAGCAGTACTTC
>TRBV7-2|NA|TRBJ1-5|NA
CASSTQGGQPQHF
TGTGCCAGCAGCACACAGGGAGGGCAGCCCCAGCATTTT
>TRBV7-2|NA|TRBJ2-5|NA
CASRDGVAGTAQYF
TGTGCCAGCAGGGACGGGGTTGCGGGAACGGCCCAGTACTTC
>TRBV7-9|NA|TRBJ1-4|NA
CASRELGRLNEKLFF
TGTGCCAGCAGGGAATTGGGACGGTTGAATGAAAAACTGTTTTTT
>TRBV29-1|NA|TRBJ2-1|NA
CSVLLVSCLGNEQFF
TGCAGCGTTTTGTTGGTTAGCTGTCTGGGAAATGAGCAGTTCTTC
>TRBV3-1|TRBD1|TRBJ1-1|many
CASSPGTAKAFF
TGTGCCAGCAGCCCGGGGACAGCCAAAGCTTTCTTT
>TRBV7-9|TRBD2|TRBJ2-6|NA
CASRTSGALSGANVLTF
TGTGCCAGCAGAACTAGCGGAGCTCTCTCTGGGGCCAACGTCCTGACTTTC
>TRBV30|NA|TRBJ1-6|few
CAWTGNSPLHF
TGTGCCTGGACAGGGAATTCACCCCTCCACTTT
>TRBV25-1|TRBD1|TRBJ2-2|many
CASSRGSRYTGELFF
TGTGCCAGCAGCAGGGGGAGCAGATACACCGGGGAGCTGTTTTTT
>TRBV7-6|TRBD1|TRBJ1-5|few
CASSSDREGQPQHF
TGTGCCAGCAGCTCTGACAGGGAGGGTCAGCCCCAGCATTTT